Listed here are 32 T cell receptor beta chains from one sample, sequenced in a study of radiotherapy plus CTLA-4 blockade in lung cancer. Using immunoSEQ multiplex PCR, the repertoire was profiled, and TCRdb retains in-frame clones only, with some absent. The sample records roughly 100,000 clones, under 90% being singletons. The material was peripheral blood, obtained from a patient treated with radiotherapy plus ipilimumab. All receptors come from a human donor with non-small cell lung cancer that progressed on radiotherapy plus ipilimumab. Some clones in this sample may be carry-over from other donors' samples.

The chain recombines TRBV5-4 with TRBJ1-1; D is ambiguous. V shed 1 base and J shed 6 bases, with 13 bases lying between them. Germline V lookup: CDR1 SGHNT, CDR2 YYREEE (reference sequence). This CDR3 has 14 residues. The chain's CDR3 is CASSLMTLRAEAFF. CDR3 DNA sequence: TGTGCCAGCAGCTTGATGACTCTCCGCGCTGAAGCTTTCTTT.

V is TRBV9 and J is TRBJ1-2, with D possibly matching TRBD1 (6 bases). The CDR3 loop spans 15 amino acids. V shed 0 bases and J shed 4 bases, with 13 bases lying between them. In germline, CDR1 is SGDLS, CDR2 YYNGEE. Here the CDR3 reads CASSVGNRVPYGYTF. The CDR3 DNA reads as TGTGCCAGCAGCGTAGGGAACAGGGTCCCCTATGGCTACACCTTC.

This clone was seen once. The V call is TRBV28, the J call TRBJ2-2; 9 positions match TRBD1. The CDR3 is 16 residues long. V was clipped by 6 bases and J by 6 bases; unmatched bases: 11. Germline V gene lookup returns CDR1 MDHEN and CDR2 SYDVKM. CDR3 DNA sequence: TGTGCCAGCAGATCAGCCCGGGACAGGGCGTCCGGGGAGCTGTTTTTT. This translates into CASRSARDRASGELFF.

The rearrangement uses TRBV27 and TRBJ1-2; D call uncertain. Trimming removed 3 bases at V and 2 bases at J, with 7 bases between. In germline, CDR1 is MNHEY, CDR2 SMNVEV (reference sequence). The CDR3 extends over 13 amino acids. The CDR3 region has the DNA TGTGCCAGCAGTTTTCGGACGAACTATGGCTACACCTTC. Encoded protein: CASSFRTNYGYTF.

The table lists this clone with a count of one. The chain has TRBV4-1 and TRBJ1-4; 9 nucleotides line up with TRBD1. The CDR3 loop spans 16 amino acids. Germline-derived CDR1 and CDR2 are MGHRA and YSYEKL. V dropped 3 bases and J dropped 5; count of bases not matched to a gene: 7. CDR3 sequence reads: CASSQGSGTGNEKLFF. Here the CDR3 DNA reads TGCGCCAGCAGCCAGGGTTCCGGGACAGGGAATGAAAAACTGTTTTTT.

The chain is built from TRBV5-6 and TRBJ2-3; a weak D match, TRBD2 (5 bases). The V gene lost 2 bases and the J gene lost 2 bases, with 9 bases spanning the gap. The CDR3 length is 14 residues. CDR1 and CDR2 from the germline V gene are SGHDT and YYEEEE. CDR3 in amino acids: CASSFGLNTDTQYF. As DNA, the CDR3 is TGTGCCAGCAGCTTTGGACTGAACACAGATACGCAGTATTTT.

The chain is built from TRBV5-4 and TRBJ1-5; TRBD1 aligns across 12 bases. Germline V CDR1 and CDR2: SGHNT, YYREEE (reference sequence). V was pared by 4 bases and J by 2 bases, with 4 bases of the junction left unmatched. CDR3 size: 16 residues. The chain's CDR3 is CASSPGTGGRNQPQHF. The CDR3, as DNA: TGTGCCAGCAGCCCTGGGACAGGGGGCCGCAATCAGCCCCAGCATTTT.

The chain has TRBV4-2 and TRBJ2-7, with TRBD1 identical over 10 bases. V dropped 2 bases and J dropped 3; count of bases not matched to a gene: 7. Germline V gives CDR1 LGHNA, CDR2 YNFKEQ. CDR3 size: 16 residues. The CDR3 coding sequence is TGTGCCAGCAGCCAACAACACCGGGACAGGGGCTACGAGCAGTACTTC. Translation gives CASSQQHRDRGYEQYF.

The J gene is TRBJ1-4, the V gene TRBV9; no clear D gene. Germline CDR1 is SGDLS and CDR2 is YYNGEE. The CDR3 runs 13 residues. V dropped 3 bases and J dropped 4 bases, with 7 bases sitting between them. The CDR3 region has the DNA TGTGCCAGCAGCGGATTAGATAATGAAAAACTGTTTTTT. Amino acid sequence: CASSGLDNEKLFF.

The chain employs TRBV4-2 and TRBJ2-2; D perhaps matches TRBD1 (5 bases). This CDR3 spans 16 amino acids. V was clipped by 0 bases and J by 4 bases, with 12 bases between them. The germline V gene encodes CDR1 LGHNA and CDR2 YNFKEQ. The CDR3 is CASSQEGAQSTGELFF. In DNA form, the CDR3 reads TGTGCCAGCAGCCAAGAAGGGGCGCAGAGCACCGGGGAGCTGTTTTTT.

V is TRBV28 and J is TRBJ1-1, with a tentative D call TRBD1 (5 bases). V shed 6 bases and J shed 1 base, with 12 bases lying between them. There are 14 residues in the CDR3. Germline CDR1 reads MDHEN; CDR2 reads SYDVKM. The CDR3 DNA is TGTGCCAGCAGGAGCGGGACGGAGAACACTGAAGCTTTCTTT. Amino acids: CASRSGTENTEAFF.

This chain links TRBV29-1 with TRBJ1-3; no firm D call. This CDR3 comprises 13 residues. CDR1 is SQVTM and CDR2 is ANQGSEA in the germline V gene. Between the trimmed V and J ends, which lost 7 bases and 4 bases, there was a span of 14 bases. CDR3 sequence (DNA): TGCAGCGCCAATGAAGCAGCCGGAAACACCATATATTTT. Translating gives CSANEAAGNTIYF.

V and J are TRBV5-8 and TRBJ1-1; D possibly corresponds to TRBD1 (5 bases). The CDR3 has 17 residues. V was pared by 2 bases and J by 0 bases, with 17 bases between. Germline CDR1 reads SGHTS; CDR2 reads YDEGEE. The CDR3 loop reads CASSLPGSAHLNTEAFF. CDR3 DNA: TGTGCCAGCAGCTTACCAGGGAGTGCCCATCTGAACACTGAAGCTTTCTTT.

This chain joins TRBV27 and TRBJ1-5; 9 bases map to TRBD1. The germline gives CDR1 MNHEY, CDR2 SMNVEV (reference sequence). The CDR3 contains 19 residues. The junction had 15 bases not matched to a gene; V was cut back by 4 bases and J by 2 bases. The CDR3, as DNA: TGTGCCAGCAGTTCGACACAGGGGGCGCTGAATAATGGCAATCAGCCCCAGCATTTT. Amino acids: CASSSTQGALNNGNQPQHF.

A note on this clone: At one end the junction does not follow the germline gene, possibly because of a read error. The chain combines TRBV5-1 with TRBJ1-6; TRBD1 might be the D (6 bases). The length of the CDR3 is 15 residues. Germline assignment: CDR1 SGHRS and CDR2 YFSETQ. For the CDR3, the DNA is TGCGCCAGCGGCTTGCTTGGCAGGGGAGAGGCACCCCTCCACTTT. This gives the protein CASGLLGRGEAPLHF. Full variable domain (outside the CDR3, taken from reference TRBV5-1 and TRBJ1-6): KAGVTQTPRYLIKTRGQQVTLSCSPISGHRSVSWYQQTPGQGLQFLFEYFSETQRNKGNFPGRFSGRQFSNSRSEMNVSTLELGDSALYLCASGLLGRGEAPLHFGNGTRLTVT.

The gene calls are TRBV7-3 and TRBJ2-2; 9 positions match TRBD1. This CDR3 is 15 amino acids long. Germline values: CDR1 SGHTA, CDR2 FQGTGA. V trimming: 5 bases; J trimming: 5 bases; junction bases outside the gene matches: 6. CDR3 protein: CASSPRTGETGELFF. The CDR3 nucleotides are TGTGCCAGCAGCCCGCGGACAGGGGAAACCGGGGAGCTGTTTTTT.

The genes are TRBV18 and TRBJ2-7; D is unclear. Germline V lookup: CDR1 KGHSH, CDR2 LQKENI. V was cut by 4 bases and J by 2 bases, with 9 bases left in between. The CDR3 consists of 13 residues. The CDR3 nucleotides are TGTGCCAGCTCACTCGGGTTTACCTACGAGCAGTACTTC. As protein: CASSLGFTYEQYF.

In DNA, the CDR3 is TGTGCCAGCAGGCGGACTAGCATGGGGGGTGAGCAGTTCTTC. Its translation is CASRRTSMGGEQFF. The chain uses TRBV2 and TRBJ2-1; 8 bases match TRBD2. The germline V gene encodes CDR1 SNHLY and CDR2 FYNNEI. With 6 bases clipped from V and 9 bases from J, the junction kept 10 bases outside the gene matches. The CDR3 sequence is 14 residues long.

This clone was seen only a few times. The chain employs TRBV11-2 and TRBJ1-1; D is uncertain. Germline lookup yields CDR1 SGHAT and CDR2 FQNNGV. Trimming took 0 bases from V and 1 from J, leaving 12 bases between them. CDR3 length equals 16 residues. CDR3 sequence: CASSLDWGNRNTEAFF. In DNA, the CDR3 is TGTGCCAGCAGCTTAGATTGGGGAAACAGGAACACTGAAGCTTTCTTT.

This clone was counted only a few times. In DNA, the CDR3 is TGTGCCATCAGTATATCAGGGAATCGGGAAGGCTACACCTTC. It codes for CAISISGNREGYTF. This rearrangement joins TRBV10-3 to TRBJ1-2; D possibly corresponds to TRBD1 (5 bases). Trimming took off 5 bases at V and 8 bases at J, with 18 bases between the two ends. Germline V CDR1 and CDR2: ENHRY, SYGVKD. The CDR3 totals 14 residues.

J is TRBJ2-7 and V is TRBV14, with D possibly TRBD1 on 5 matching bases. V lost 8 bases to trimming and J lost 3 bases, with 11 bases between them. This CDR3 is built from 12 residues. Germline values: CDR1 SGHDN, CDR2 FVKESK. CDR3 nucleotide sequence: TGTGCCAGCTCAGACAGCCTCTACGAGCAGTACTTC. Its protein product is CASSDSLYEQYF.

The chain links TRBV6-5 to TRBJ1-1, with a possible D match to TRBD1 (5 bases). The CDR3 spans 16 residues. Trimming shortened V by 0 bases and J by 3 bases, and 14 bases separated the two germline ends. Germline CDR1 is MNHEY and CDR2 is SVGAGI. The CDR3: CASSYSRGITHTEAFF. CDR3 coding DNA: TGTGCCAGCAGTTACTCGAGGGGCATAACCCACACTGAAGCTTTCTTT.

In its sample, this clone was seen once. The chain has TRBV7-3 and TRBJ1-1, with D perhaps matching TRBD1 (5 bases). Trimming cost V 5 bases and J 0 bases, with 13 bases left between them. The CDR3 loop spans 15 amino acids. Germline values: CDR1 SGHTA, CDR2 FQGTGA. The DNA of the CDR3 is TGTGCCAGCAGCCCCCGGGGGGGGTTGAACACTGAAGCTTTCTTT. Protein sequence: CASSPRGGLNTEAFF.

The V call is TRBV2, the J call TRBJ2-5; a possible D gene is TRBD2 (7 bases). V lost 7 bases and J 5 bases, leaving 20 bases between the germline ends. The CDR3 length is 15 residues. Germline CDR1 and CDR2: SNHLY and FYNNEI. The CDR3 region is CASKGERGLGETQYF. CDR3 coding DNA: TGTGCCAGCAAGGGGGAGCGGGGTCTTGGGGAGACCCAGTACTTC.

The rearrangement joins TRBV6-1 to TRBJ2-2; D gene uncertain. Germline V gives CDR1 MNHNS, CDR2 SASEGT. The CDR3 loop spans 15 amino acids. The V gene lost 3 bases and the J gene lost 4 bases, with 12 bases spanning the gap. The CDR3 spells CASSEWPVGTGELFF. The CDR3 region has the DNA TGTGCCAGCAGTGAGTGGCCGGTCGGCACCGGGGAGCTGTTTTTT.

The chain joins TRBV19 to TRBJ2-7; no clear D. Germline V CDR1 and CDR2: LNHDA, SQIVND (reference sequence). V was shortened by 4 bases and J by 1 base, with 14 bases between the two germline ends. The CDR3 sequence is 15 residues long. CDR3 sequence: CASSRIEGLSYEQYF. CDR3 sequence (DNA): TGTGCCAGTAGTAGGATTGAAGGGTTATCCTACGAGCAGTACTTC.

The J gene is TRBJ2-1, the V gene TRBV2, with no clear D. Trimming left V 6 bases short and J 4 bases short, with 10 bases between. CDR3 length: 13 residues. The V gene's germline CDR1 is SNHLY and CDR2 FYNNEI. CDR3 amino acids: CASRTAKYNEQFF. CDR3 sequence (DNA): TGTGCCAGCAGGACGGCTAAATACAATGAGCAGTTCTTC.

This clone was counted a single time. V usage is TRBV18 and J usage is TRBJ1-2; no clear D. The CDR3 sequence is 15 residues long. CDR1 KGHSH and CDR2 LQKENI come from the germline V gene. V was clipped by 4 bases and J by 8 bases, with 20 bases between them. CDR3 in amino acids: CASSLSDRITRGYTF. Written as DNA, the CDR3 is TGTGCCAGCTCACTCTCAGACCGCATCACTAGAGGCTACACCTTC.

V is TRBV7-2 and J is TRBJ2-5, with TRBD1 identical over 11 bases. The J call could be wrong; TRBJ2-7 is a better fit for the DNA end. CDR1 is SGHTA and CDR2 is FQGNSA in the germline V gene. The CDR3 sequence is 16 residues long. CDR3 coding DNA: TGTGCCAGCGCGAGGACAGGGGGCATGAGCTCCTACGAGCAGTACTTC. It encodes CASARTGGMSSYEQYF.

The chain joins TRBV19 to TRBJ1-2, with a weak D call TRBD1 (5 bases). The V gene's germline CDR1 is LNHDA and CDR2 SQIVND (reference sequence). Trimming left V 7 bases short and J 3 bases short, with 12 bases between. This CDR3 is 13 amino acids long. CDR3 nucleotides: TGTGCCAGTATCTCCAGGGTAGACTATGGCTACACCTTC. It encodes CASISRVDYGYTF.

CDR3 DNA: TGCGCCAGCAGCCAAGATCCGGCAGGGTGGAGGTACGTAGGTAATCAGCCCCAGCATTTT. Amino acid sequence: CASSQDPAGWRYVGNQPQHF. The J gene is TRBJ1-5, the V gene TRBV4-1, with D possibly matching TRBD1 (5 bases). This CDR3 is 20 amino acids long. Germline values: CDR1 MGHRA, CDR2 YSYEKL. V gave up 0 bases and J gave up 4 bases, with 25 bases separating them.

The rearrangement joins TRBV7-8 to TRBJ1-3; 8 bases are a match to TRBD1. CDR3 length: 20 amino acids. CDR1 is SGHVS, CDR2 FQNEAQ, per germline. The junction had 18 bases not matched to a gene; V was cut back by 5 bases and J by 0 bases. This CDR3 is CASSPRMTGVGPLSGNTIYF. The CDR3 DNA reads as TGTGCCAGCAGCCCCCGAATGACAGGGGTAGGCCCTCTCTCTGGAAACACCATATATTTT.